This T cell receptor (beta chain) is from a study of cytomegalovirus exposure and HLA in healthy donors. Study-wide results and caveats: According to a later analysis, donors in an Asian-associated ancestry cluster reportedly had fewer N-insertions than the roughly 640-donor mean.

The PCR contained 60 Vbeta and 13 Jbeta primers. Sequencing used immunoSEQ multiplex PCR; TCRdb keeps in-frame clones, though not all of them. The sample lists fewer than 100,000 clones, about 83% occurring once. This clone was observed a single time. Antigen: not known. This CDR3 has 13 amino acids. Germline CDR1 and CDR2: MNHEY and SVGAGI. The germline V and J ends were trimmed by 6 bases and 1 base, with 9 bases remaining between them. This TCR was recovered from a man in his 60s in good health and CMV-seropositive. This chain joins TRBV6-5 and TRBJ2-5; a weak D match, TRBD1 (5 bases). Source material: PBMCs. The CDR3 protein is CASSRTFQETQYF. The DNA of the CDR3 is TGTGCCAGCAGCCGGACATTCCAAGAGACCCAGTACTTC.